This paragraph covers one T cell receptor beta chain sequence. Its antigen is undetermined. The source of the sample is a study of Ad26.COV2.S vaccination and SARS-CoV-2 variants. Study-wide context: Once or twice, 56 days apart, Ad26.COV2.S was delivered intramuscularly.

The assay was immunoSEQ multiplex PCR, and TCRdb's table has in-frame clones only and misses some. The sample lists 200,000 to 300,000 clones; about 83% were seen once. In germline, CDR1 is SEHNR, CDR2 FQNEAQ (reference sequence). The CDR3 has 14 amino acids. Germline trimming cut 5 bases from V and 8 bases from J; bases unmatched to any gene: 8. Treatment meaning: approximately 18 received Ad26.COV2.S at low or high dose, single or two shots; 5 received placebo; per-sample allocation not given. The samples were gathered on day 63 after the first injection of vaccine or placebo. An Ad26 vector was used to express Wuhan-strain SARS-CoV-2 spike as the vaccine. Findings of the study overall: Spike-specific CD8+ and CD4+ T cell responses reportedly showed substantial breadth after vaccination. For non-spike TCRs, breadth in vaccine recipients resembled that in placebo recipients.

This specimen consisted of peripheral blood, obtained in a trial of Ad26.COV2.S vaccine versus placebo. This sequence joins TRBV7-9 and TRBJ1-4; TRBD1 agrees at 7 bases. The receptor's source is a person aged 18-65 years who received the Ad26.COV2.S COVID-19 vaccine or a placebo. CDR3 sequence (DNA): TGTGCCAGCAGCACCGACAGGGATCGGGAAAAACTGTTTTTT. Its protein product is CASSTDRDREKLFF.